The clone carrying this T cell receptor beta chain is categorized as medium-sized. Its antigen is undetermined. Cultured CD4+ T cell DNA underwent sequencing with the Oncomine TCR Beta short-read assay. TCRdb redid the calling of the PCR reads with MiXCR, one entry per CDR3 protein. Among 7,500 to 9,000 distinct CDR3 sequences listed, around 21% were seen once. These data originate in a study of vaccination and CD4 T cells after COVID-19. The V end was cut by 5 bases, the J end by 7 bases, with 9 bases between. This CDR3 comprises 13 residues. Germline CDR1 and CDR2: SEHNR and FQNEAQ (reference sequence). As for treatment: approximately nine-day PBMC culture with coronavirus spike peptide pools or control peptides (ViraFEST assay).

This sample comprised CD4+ T cells from blood, cultured in vitro, obtained after SARS-CoV-2 vaccination. The V gene is TRBV7-9, the J gene TRBJ1-6; no clear D gene. The source is a human donor who had recovered from COVID-19. The CDR3 reads CASSMEGNSPLHF. CDR3 bases: TGTGCCAGCAGCATGGAGGGAAATTCACCCCTCCACTTT.